These 12 T cell receptor beta chains share one sample of origin, sequenced in a study of OX40 agonist ivuxolimab in advanced cancers. Assay used: immunoSEQ multiplex PCR; TCRdb lists only in-frame clones, some missing. The sample contains 50,000 to 65,000 clones, 86% of which appear only once. Specimen: CD4+ or CD8+ T cells sorted from blood, collected in a trial of the OX40 agonist ivuxolimab. The receptors stem from an adult with an advanced solid tumor such as melanoma, head and neck, liver or kidney cancer.

This clone appeared a single time. The J gene is TRBJ2-1, the V gene TRBV7-9; TRBD2 agrees at 10 bases. CDR1 is SEHNR, CDR2 FQNEAQ, per germline (reference sequence). Trimming at V came to 5 bases and at J to 11 bases, leaving 21 bases not matched to a gene. The CDR3 covers 18 residues. CDR3 nucleotides: TGTGCCAGCAGCAATGGTAGATGGCTAGCGGGAGAACGGCGACAGCAGTTCTTC. It yields the protein CASSNGRWLAGERRQQFF.

Note on this clone: The germline gene is not matched at one end of the junction; a read error may be the cause. This chain connects TRBV10-3 to TRBJ2-7; D not certain. The CDR3 is 12 amino acids. The V gene's germline CDR1 is ENHRY and CDR2 SYGVKD. The CDR3 sequence is CAISEGASPPDF. In nucleotides, the CDR3 is TGTGCCATCAGTGAGGGTGCGTCCCCGCCCGACTTC.

The chain uses TRBV27 and TRBJ1-4; no clear D. The CDR3 length is 15 residues. The V end lost 5 bases, the J end lost 5 bases, and 15 bases lay between the germline ends. Germline values: CDR1 MNHEY, CDR2 SMNVEV (reference sequence). For the CDR3, the DNA is TGTGCCAGCAGTCCCCCGTCCCCACCCAATGAAAAACTGTTTTTT. As protein: CASSPPSPPNEKLFF.

This clone was counted a few times. The chain recombines TRBV19 with TRBJ2-5; 10 bases align to TRBD1. Germline trimming cut 10 bases from V and 2 bases from J; bases unmatched to any gene: 4. CDR3 length: 13 residues. Germline V gene sequence: CDR1 LNHDA, CDR2 SQIVND (reference sequence). In DNA form, the CDR3 reads TGTGCCACCAGGGACAGGGGTCAAGAGACCCAGTACTTC. Encoded protein: CATRDRGQETQYF.

J is TRBJ1-3 and V is TRBV19; D unresolved. The V gene lost 8 bases and the J gene lost 3 bases, with 8 bases spanning the gap. The CDR3 length is 12 residues. Per germline, CDR1 LNHDA and CDR2 SQIVND (reference sequence). CDR3 amino acids: CASLGHGNTIYF. CDR3 in DNA: TGTGCCAGTCTTGGTCATGGAAACACCATATATTTT.

The gene calls are TRBV6-5 and TRBJ2-5; no firm D call. Germline-derived CDR1 and CDR2 are MNHEY and SVGAGI. The CDR3 has 12 residues. V lost 2 bases to trimming and J lost 1 base, with 2 bases between them. CDR3 DNA: TGTGCCAGCAGTTACACCCAAGAGACCCAGTACTTC. Encoded protein: CASSYTQETQYF.

The chain links TRBV6-5 to TRBJ2-7, with 9 bases that match TRBD1. With V trimmed by 6 bases and J by 6 bases, 12 bases remained unmatched. Germline CDR1 reads MNHEY; CDR2 reads SVGAGI. The CDR3 sequence is 15 residues long. For the CDR3, the DNA is TGTGCCAGCAGCTGGTGGGGGGGACAGGGCTCCGAGCAGTACTTC. This codes for CASSWWGGQGSEQYF.

The chain uses TRBV2 and TRBJ2-2, with 10 bases fitting TRBD1. This CDR3 is built from 16 residues. Per the germline V gene, CDR1 is SNHLY and CDR2 is FYNNEI. Trimming removed 5 bases from V and 6 bases from J; junction bases left unmatched: 9. Here the CDR3 DNA reads TGTGCCAGCAGTCTAGGGGGACAGGGGAGAGCCGGGGAGCTGTTTTTT. Translating it yields CASSLGGQGRAGELFF.

The chain uses TRBV2 and TRBJ1-3; 7 positions agree with TRBD1. The CDR3 has 15 residues. J lost 0 bases, V lost 6 bases, and 5 bases had no gene match. Germline CDR1 SNHLY, CDR2 FYNNEI. The DNA of the CDR3 is TGTGCCAGCAGGCGGGACAGCAGCTCTGGAAACACCATATATTTT. This translates into CASRRDSSSGNTIYF.

The rearrangement uses TRBV7-2 and TRBJ2-2; the match to TRBD2 covers 10 bases. Germline values: CDR1 SGHTA, CDR2 FQGNSA. V lost 6 bases and J lost 7; bases outside the gene matches: 11. This CDR3 is built from 16 residues. In DNA, the CDR3 is TGTGCCAGCAGGAGTCGGCTAGCGGGAGAGGGCGGGGAGCTGTTTTTT. As protein: CASRSRLAGEGGELFF.

By sample fraction, this clone is medium-sized (0.01 to 0.1%). The chain couples TRBV10-1 to TRBJ1-5; no definite D call. Germline V gene lookup returns CDR1 WNHNN and CDR2 SYGVQD (reference sequence). The CDR3 is 15 amino acids. The V and J ends lost 2 bases and 0 bases respectively, with 8 bases between them. The CDR3 spells CASSEEVYSNQPQHF. The CDR3 region has the DNA TGCGCCAGCAGTGAGGAGGTGTATAGCAATCAGCCCCAGCATTTT.

The V and J genes are TRBV20-1 and TRBJ1-2; D is perhaps TRBD1 (6 bases). There are 9 residues in the CDR3. Between the trimmed V and J ends, which lost 3 bases and 12 bases, there was a span of 8 bases. The V gene's germline CDR1 is DFQATT and CDR2 SNEGSKA (reference sequence). CDR3 bases: TGCAGTGCTAGGACAGGCGACACCTTC. Protein product: CSARTGDTF.